The 9 T cell receptor beta chains below were found in one sample sequenced in a study of T cell responses to AZD1222 COVID-19 vaccine (dated by TCRdb to about 2021). Library prep was done by the immunoSEQ multiplex PCR assay. TCRdb took over this immuneACCESS table, retaining in-frame rearrangements with V and J assigned. Such tables are incomplete; in checked studies, under half of the missing clones stem from an unresolved V gene, and the remainder is unexplained. In this sample the table shows some 160,000 clones, 75% to 95% of which occur a single time. The top ten hold 4.4% of the sample. Taken with the paper, the label for time point translates to: baseline before first vaccination. The source material was peripheral blood, sampled on day 0 of AZD1222 vaccination. The source of these receptors is an adult in good health.

This clone was detected once. The chain has TRBV6-2 or TRBV6-3 and TRBJ2-1; 9 bases align to TRBD2. The CDR3 length is 13 residues. CDR1 and CDR2 (germline): MNHEY, SVGEGT. J gave up 7 bases and V 6 bases, and 4 bases lay outside the gene matches. CDR3 region: CASRPSGTNEQFF. CDR3 nucleotide sequence: TGTGCCAGCAGGCCTAGCGGGACGAATGAGCAGTTCTTC.

The CDR3 bases are TGCAGCACCAAAGGTGGGGGCTTGAACACCGGGGAGCTGTTTTTT. This translates into CSTKGGGLNTGELFF. The chain couples TRBV29-1 to TRBJ2-2; possible D gene TRBD1, 6 bases. The length of the CDR3 is 15 residues. Germline lookup yields CDR1 SQVTM and CDR2 ANQGSEA. Deletions cut 8 bases from V and 1 base from J, with 17 bases between.

The chain links TRBV6-5 to TRBJ2-2; weak D call: TRBD2 (6 bases). From germline, CDR1 is MNHEY and CDR2 SVGAGI. Trimming shortened V by 3 bases and J by 3 bases, and 11 bases separated the two germline ends. The CDR3 has 15 amino acids. CDR3 protein: CASSYGWGDTGELFF. As DNA, the CDR3 is TGTGCCAGCAGTTATGGGTGGGGGGACACCGGGGAGCTGTTTTTT.

The chain uses TRBV12-5 and TRBJ2-5, with D perhaps matching TRBD2 (6 bases). V shed 5 bases and J shed 9 bases, with 10 bases lying between them. The CDR3 has 11 residues. Germline V gene lookup returns CDR1 LGHNT and CDR2 FRNRAP. CDR3 DNA: TGTGCTAGTGGTGCCTCGGGGGCCCAGTACTTC. Translating gives CASGASGAQYF. Supplemented by reference TRBV12-5 and TRBJ2-5, the full variable domain reads DARVTQTPRHKVTEMGQEVTMRCQPILGHNTVFWYRQTMMQGLELLAYFRNRAPLDDSGMPKDRFSAEMPDATLATLKIQPSEPRDSAVYFCASGASGAQYFGPGTRLLVL.

J is TRBJ1-5 and V is TRBV7-8; D remains unclear. This CDR3 region has 16 residues. V gave up 5 bases and J gave up 0 bases, with 14 bases separating them. Germline CDR1 is SGHVS and CDR2 is FQNEAQ. This CDR3 is CASSPLGADSNQPQHF. The CDR3, as DNA: TGTGCCAGCAGCCCCCTGGGCGCGGATAGCAATCAGCCCCAGCATTTT.

The gene calls are TRBV6-2 or TRBV6-3 and TRBJ1-5; TRBD1 aligns across 9 bases. The CDR3 totals 16 residues. The V segment lost 6 bases and the J segment 7 bases; nucleotides outside the gene matches: 13. Germline V gives CDR1 MNHEY, CDR2 SVGEGT. CDR3 sequence (DNA): TGTGCCAGCAGCTCCCAGGGACAGGGCAGAGGACAGCCCCAGCATTTT. Translated: CASSSQGQGRGQPQHF.

The V and J genes are TRBV19 and TRBJ1-4; unclear D gene. Germline CDR1 and CDR2: LNHDA and SQIVND (reference sequence). Trimming left V 6 bases short and J 5 bases short, with 13 bases between. CDR3 size: 14 residues. CDR3 loop: CASRSLRWNEKLFF. Written as DNA, the CDR3 is TGTGCCAGTAGGTCTCTAAGGTGGAATGAAAAACTGTTTTTT.

The chain employs TRBV11-2 and TRBJ1-2; 12 nucleotides agree with TRBD1. The CDR3 is 15 residues long. Germline V gene lookup returns CDR1 SGHAT and CDR2 FQNNGV. Losses at the gene ends were 3 bases for V and 7 bases for J; bases not matched to a gene: 6. The CDR3 reads CASSFQGQGAGGYTF. In nucleotides, the CDR3 is TGTGCCAGCAGCTTTCAGGGACAGGGGGCTGGTGGCTACACCTTC.

This clone was found a few times. V and J are TRBV6-2 or TRBV6-3 and TRBJ1-3; D not resolved. CDR1 and CDR2 from the germline V gene are MNHEY and SVGEGT. V was cut by 5 bases and J by 2 bases, with 13 bases left in between. This CDR3 has 15 amino acids. The CDR3 DNA is TGTGCCAGCAGTCCCCGCTTCAAGGCTGGAAACACCATATATTTT. Its translation: CASSPRFKAGNTIYF.